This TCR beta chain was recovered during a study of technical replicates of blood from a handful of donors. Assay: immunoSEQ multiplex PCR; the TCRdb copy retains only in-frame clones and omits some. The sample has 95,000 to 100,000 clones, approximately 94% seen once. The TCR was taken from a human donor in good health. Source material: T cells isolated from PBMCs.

The CDR3 bases are TGTGCCAGCAGCCACCTCGGACTTTCTGCTGGCTACACCTTC. Protein sequence: CASSHLGLSAGYTF. The chain combines TRBV7-2 with TRBJ1-2; D call uncertain. Germline CDR1 is SGHTA and CDR2 is FQGNSA. With 5 bases removed from V and 7 bases from J, the gap between germline ends came to 17 bases. This CDR3 spans 14 amino acids.